A single sample is the source of the 32 T cell receptor beta chains below, sequenced in a study of untreated major depressive disorder. Sequenced by immunoSEQ multiplex PCR; TCRdb stores in-frame clones only, minus some. Among over 20,000 clones listed, about 93% were seen once. The sequenced sample consisted of CD4+ T cells from PBMCs. The receptors were sampled from a man under 40 in good health.

This clone was picked up one time. The CDR3 DNA sequence: TGTGCCAGCAGTAGTTTAGGGAAGGACTATGGCTACACCTTC. Protein product: CASSSLGKDYGYTF. The chain joins TRBV27 to TRBJ1-2; D unclear. The CDR3 extends over 14 amino acids. Germline loops: CDR1 MNHEY, CDR2 SMNVEV (reference sequence). Between the trimmed V and J ends, which lost 5 bases and 3 bases, there was a span of 13 bases.

A remark on this clone: One junction end does not reproduce the germline sequence, and a read error may be involved. The gene calls are TRBV7-8 and TRBJ2-7, with a weak D call TRBD1 (6 bases). The CDR3 spans 13 residues. In germline, CDR1 is SGHVS, CDR2 FQNEAQ. In DNA, the CDR3 is TGTGCCAGCAGCTTATCCAGGACAGCCCCTGTGCACTTC. It codes for CASSLSRTAPVHF.

The chain employs TRBV2 and TRBJ1-5; TRBD1 matches at 9 bases. The ends lost 1 base at V and 3 bases at J; junction bases unmatched: 7. Per germline, CDR1 SNHLY and CDR2 FYNNEI. This CDR3 is built from 17 residues. CDR3 amino acids: CASSEVGTGLDNQPQHF. The CDR3 bases are TGTGCCAGCAGTGAAGTCGGGACAGGGCTTGACAATCAGCCCCAGCATTTT.

V is TRBV7-6 and J is TRBJ1-2, with no clear D. Germline V gene data show CDR1 as SGHVS and CDR2 as FNYEAQ. The CDR3 covers 15 residues. V lost 6 bases and J lost 2, with 16 bases in between. The DNA for the CDR3 is TGTGCCAGCAGAAAAAATGGGGAAGGGAACTATGGCTACACCTTC. Encoded protein: CASRKNGEGNYGYTF.

CDR3 coding DNA: TGTGCCAGCAATCCAGGGTCTACTAATGAAAAACTGTTTTTT. This translates into CASNPGSTNEKLFF. V usage is TRBV6-1 and J usage is TRBJ1-4; D is possibly TRBD1 (5 bases). Trimming took off 7 bases at V and 2 bases at J, with 11 bases between the two ends. The CDR3 runs to 14 residues. Germline lookup yields CDR1 MNHNS and CDR2 SASEGT.

This clone occurred once. The genes are TRBV7-2 and TRBJ1-4, with D perhaps matching TRBD1 (5 bases). The CDR3 has 13 amino acids. The ends were cut back, 6 bases at V and 8 bases at J, with 13 bases in the middle. CDR1 and CDR2 from the germline V gene are SGHTA and FQGNSA. The CDR3 sequence: CASRPGTQEKLFF. CDR3 sequence (DNA): TGTGCCAGCAGACCCGGGACTCAAGAAAAACTGTTTTTT.

This clone was recorded only once. The chain combines TRBV7-3 with TRBJ2-5, with 8 bases identical to TRBD1. This CDR3 has 13 residues. CDR1 and CDR2 (germline): SGHTA, FQGTGA. Trimming cost V 4 bases and J 5 bases; bases outside gene matches: 3. CDR3 loop: CASSSYRGETQYF. CDR3 nucleotides: TGTGCCAGCAGCTCCTACAGGGGGGAGACCCAGTACTTC.

DNA for the CDR3: TGTGCCAGCAGCTTGCTAACTTCGAGCACTGAAGCTTTCTTT. Residues: CASSLLTSSTEAFF. The chain is built from TRBV7-3 and TRBJ1-1; D uncertain. Trimming cost V 3 bases and J 4 bases, with 12 bases left between them. The CDR3 loop spans 14 amino acids. Germline-derived CDR1 and CDR2 are SGHTA and FQGTGA.

In DNA, the CDR3 is TGTGCCAGCAGTTACGACACCAGGAACACTGAAGCTTTCTTT. The encoded protein is CASSYDTRNTEAFF. The gene calls are TRBV6-5 and TRBJ1-1; no reliable D call. CDR1 is MNHEY, CDR2 SVGAGI, per germline. V lost 2 bases, J lost 1 base, and 8 bases lay in between. The CDR3 is 14 amino acids.

The V gene is TRBV2, the J gene TRBJ2-2; 12 bases are shared with TRBD2. After removal of 9 bases from V and 8 bases from J, the junction contained 10 bases not matched to a gene. This CDR3 is 15 amino acids long. Per the germline V gene, CDR1 is SNHLY and CDR2 is FYNNEI. For the CDR3, the DNA is TGTGCCAGGACTAGCGGGGGTACCCGCGGGGGGGAGCTGTTTTTT. Protein product: CARTSGGTRGGELFF. The variable domain in full, completed from reference TRBV2 and TRBJ2-2, reads EPEVTQTPSHQVTQMGQEVILRCVPISNHLYFYWYRQILGQKVEFLVSFYNNEISEKSEIFDDQFSVERPDGSNFTLKIRSTKLEDSAMYFCARTSGGTRGGELFFGEGSRLTVL.

The chain carries TRBV13 and TRBJ2-2; 10 bases map to TRBD1. The CDR3 length is 17 residues. V gave up 11 bases and J gave up 0 bases; unmatched junction bases: 12. Germline lookup yields CDR1 PRHDT and CDR2 FYEKMQ (reference sequence). CDR3 DNA sequence: TGTGCCGCCAGGGACAGGGGTTATAGAACGAACACCGGGGAGCTGTTTTTT. This translates into CAARDRGYRTNTGELFF.

The chain employs TRBV7-2 and TRBJ1-2; no definite D call. Per germline, CDR1 SGHTA and CDR2 FQGNSA. V was trimmed by 4 bases and J by 7 bases, leaving 10 bases between them. The CDR3 is made up of 12 amino acids. This chain's CDR3 is CASSSTQLGYTF. The DNA of the CDR3 is TGTGCCAGCAGCTCGACACAGCTTGGCTACACCTTC.

The chain employs TRBV20-1 and TRBJ2-1; D not certain. V was pared by 1 base and J by 2 bases, with 0 bases between. This CDR3 has 11 amino acids. CDR1 is DFQATT, CDR2 SNEGSKA, per germline (reference sequence). CDR3 nucleotides: TGCAGTGCTAGAGCCTACAATGAGCAGTTCTTC. Translating gives CSARAYNEQFF.

This clone was seen once. This chain joins TRBV7-2 and TRBJ1-2, with D perhaps TRBD1 (6 bases). Germline V lookup: CDR1 SGHTA, CDR2 FQGNSA. The V end lost 0 bases, the J end lost 7 bases, and 24 bases lay between the germline ends. The length of the CDR3 is 18 residues. The CDR3 DNA follows: TGTGCCAGCAGCTTAGCGCTTCGGCAGGGGTCGGGAGGGGGTGGCTACACCTTC. Protein product: CASSLALRQGSGGGGYTF.

The chain carries TRBV7-6 and TRBJ2-7, with TRBD2 matching over 14 bases. Germline V CDR1 and CDR2: SGHVS, FNYEAQ. The V and J ends lost 3 bases and 3 bases, in that order; junction bases with no gene match: 1. This CDR3 has 15 amino acids. CDR3 in amino acids: CASSLGTSGGYEQYF. The CDR3 nucleotides are TGTGCCAGCAGCTTGGGGACTAGCGGGGGCTACGAGCAGTACTTC.

Only one count was recorded for this clone. The chain employs TRBV2 and TRBJ2-3; 9 bases are a match to TRBD2. Germline lookup yields CDR1 SNHLY and CDR2 FYNNEI. V lost 5 bases, J lost 3 bases, and 9 bases stayed unmatched. The CDR3 is 16 amino acids. The CDR3 region is CASSSLSGSGTDTQYF. CDR3 nucleotides: TGTGCCAGCAGTTCCCTTAGCGGGAGTGGTACAGATACGCAGTATTTT. The full variable domain, with the rest looked up from reference TRBV2 and TRBJ2-3, is EPEVTQTPSHQVTQMGQEVILRCVPISNHLYFYWYRQILGQKVEFLVSFYNNEISEKSEIFDDQFSVERPDGSNFTLKIRSTKLEDSAMYFCASSSLSGSGTDTQYFGPGTRLTVL.

The chain has TRBV18 and TRBJ2-1, with TRBD2 matching 14 bases. The length of the CDR3 is 16 residues. Per germline, CDR1 KGHSH and CDR2 LQKENI. V shed 3 bases, J shed 4 bases, and the junction held 2 bases outside the gene matches. The CDR3 bases are TGTGCCAGCTCACCCGGGACTAGCGGGAGATACAATGAGCAGTTCTTC. Protein: CASSPGTSGRYNEQFF.

The chain combines TRBV10-2 with TRBJ2-7, with TRBD2 matching over 10 bases. The CDR3 has 15 residues. The V gene end was trimmed by 6 bases and the J gene end by 7 bases; junction bases not matched to a gene: 12. The germline V gene encodes CDR1 WSHSY and CDR2 SAAADI. The CDR3 DNA reads as TGCGCCAGCAGGCAACTAGCGGGACCCCTACTGGAGCAGTACTTC. Translation gives CASRQLAGPLLEQYF.

This clone was seen a handful of times. The chain couples TRBV5-1 to TRBJ2-7, with D tentatively TRBD2 (6 bases). This CDR3 is 16 amino acids long. The germline gives CDR1 SGHRS, CDR2 YFSETQ. Trimming cost V 5 bases and J 5 bases, with 23 bases left between them. The CDR3 DNA reads TGCGCCAGCAGGGGGGGAGCGTCTCACGTGCTCCACGAGCAGTACTTC. Encoded protein: CASRGGASHVLHEQYF.

The chain combines TRBV2 with TRBJ2-7; tentatively, D is TRBD1 (5 bases). This CDR3 has 11 residues. V lost 7 bases and J lost 6, with 10 bases in between. Germline values: CDR1 SNHLY, CDR2 FYNNEI. Written as DNA, the CDR3 is TGTGCCAGCACCAGGGTCGGCGAGCAGTACTTC. Residues: CASTRVGEQYF.

The chain is built from TRBV7-2 and TRBJ1-2; 7 nucleotides agree with TRBD1. V gave up 5 bases and J gave up 2 bases; unmatched junction bases: 8. The germline CDR1 and CDR2 sequences are SGHTA and FQGNSA. The CDR3 spans 15 residues. The CDR3 protein is CASSPARGPNYGYTF. Here the CDR3 DNA reads TGTGCCAGCAGCCCAGCAAGGGGGCCAAACTATGGCTACACCTTC.

CDR3 in DNA: TGCGCCAGCAGCTTCGGGCAGGGCGGTGGCTACACCTTC. Translating it yields CASSFGQGGGYTF. The chain employs TRBV5-1 and TRBJ1-2; a weak D match, TRBD1 (5 bases). V was cut by 2 bases and J by 7 bases, with 12 bases left in between. Germline lookup yields CDR1 SGHRS and CDR2 YFSETQ. The CDR3 has 13 amino acids.

The rearrangement joins TRBV5-6 to TRBJ2-4; D unresolved. The CDR3 covers 14 residues. CDR1 is SGHDT, CDR2 YYEEEE, per germline. V dropped 0 bases and J dropped 12 bases, with 16 bases sitting between them. As DNA, the CDR3 is TGTGCCAGCAGCTTGGCTGGCCTAGAGGCGGCTCAGTACTTC. As protein: CASSLAGLEAAQYF. Looking up the rest from reference TRBV5-6 and TRBJ2-4 gives the full variable domain: DAGVTQSPTHLIKTRGQQVTLRCSPKSGHDTVSWYQQALGQGPQFIFQYYEEEERQRGNFPDRFSGHQFPNYSSELNVNALLLGDSALYLCASSLAGLEAAQYFGAGTRLSVL.

This clone was observed once. The chain's CDR3 is CASRDGQGYGYTF. Written as DNA, the CDR3 is TGTGCCAGTAGAGACGGACAGGGGTATGGCTACACCTTC. This rearrangement joins TRBV19 to TRBJ1-2, with TRBD1 matching 9 bases. Trimming took 6 bases from V and 5 from J; bases not matched to a gene: 4. CDR1 LNHDA and CDR2 SQIVND come from the germline V gene (reference sequence). This CDR3 region has 13 residues. Together with reference TRBV19 and TRBJ1-2, the CDR3 gives the full variable domain: DGGITQSPKYLFRKEGQNVTLSCEQNLNHDAMYWYRQDPGQGLRLIYYSQIVNDFQKGDIAEGYSVSREKKESFPLTVTSAQKNPTAFYLCASRDGQGYGYTFGSGTRLTVV.

The chain recombines TRBV5-1 with TRBJ1-1, with D possibly matching TRBD1 (6 bases). CDR3 length: 13 amino acids. V was pared by 4 bases and J by 1 base, with 8 bases between. The germline gives CDR1 SGHRS, CDR2 YFSETQ. This chain's CDR3 is CASSTGRNTEAFF. The DNA for the CDR3 is TGCGCCAGCAGCACAGGGCGGAACACTGAAGCTTTCTTT.

The sample holds one count of this clone. This chain joins TRBV4-1 and TRBJ2-1; no definite D call. This CDR3 region has 14 residues. The V gene's germline CDR1 is MGHRA and CDR2 YSYEKL. Trimming took off 0 bases at V and 10 bases at J, with 13 bases between the two ends. The CDR3 protein is CASSQDPGGLEQFF. The CDR3 region has the DNA TGCGCCAGCAGCCAAGATCCAGGCGGCCTAGAGCAGTTCTTC.

The V gene is TRBV7-2, the J gene TRBJ1-5; D is ambiguous. Looked up from germline, CDR1 is SGHTA and CDR2 is FQGNSA. The germline V and J ends were trimmed by 5 bases and 6 bases, with 11 bases remaining between them. CDR3 length: 13 residues. CDR3 sequence: CASSQGYGQPQHF. The CDR3 DNA sequence: TGTGCCAGCAGCCAAGGTTACGGTCAGCCCCAGCATTTT.

V gene TRBV27 combines with J gene TRBJ1-1; D not resolved. Trimming took off 7 bases at V and 0 bases at J, with 9 bases between the two ends. The length of the CDR3 is 13 residues. CDR1 is MNHEY and CDR2 is SMNVEV in the germline V gene (reference sequence). The CDR3 nucleotides read TGTGCCAGCAAGGGTGGAGTGAACACTGAAGCTTTCTTT. Amino acids: CASKGGVNTEAFF.

This clone was counted a single time. The chain is built from TRBV25-1 and TRBJ2-6; D call uncertain. The V and J ends lost 11 bases and 2 bases respectively, with 13 bases between them. Per the germline V gene, CDR1 is MGHDK and CDR2 is SYGVNS. The CDR3 is made up of 14 amino acids. In nucleotides, the CDR3 is TGTGCCCTTCCCTCAGTAGCTGGGGCCAACGTCCTGACTTTC. This gives the protein CALPSVAGANVLTF.

J is TRBJ2-7 and V is TRBV18; tentatively, D is TRBD1 or TRBD2 (6 bases each). CDR1 KGHSH and CDR2 LQKENI come from the germline V gene. The V end was cut by 3 bases, the J end by 1 base, with 10 bases between. There are 14 residues in the CDR3. The CDR3 region has the DNA TGTGCCAGCTCACCCGGGGGCAGTTCCTACGAGCAGTACTTC. This codes for CASSPGGSSYEQYF.

The rearrangement uses TRBV15 and TRBJ1-2; D gene unclear. This CDR3 has 14 amino acids. The V gene lost 3 bases and the J gene lost 2 bases, with 10 bases spanning the gap. The V gene's germline CDR1 is LNHNV and CDR2 YYDKDF (reference sequence). The CDR3 sequence is CATSRRQPNYGYTF. For the CDR3, the DNA is TGTGCCACCAGCAGGCGGCAGCCGAACTATGGCTACACCTTC.

The chain links TRBV27 to TRBJ1-4; D not resolved. CDR1 and CDR2 from the germline V gene are MNHEY and SMNVEV (reference sequence). CDR3 length equals 13 residues. The germline V and J ends were trimmed by 2 bases and 4 bases, with 5 bases remaining between them. This CDR3 is CASSLRVNEKLFF. The CDR3, as DNA: TGTGCCAGCAGTTTACGGGTTAATGAAAAACTGTTTTTT.